The sequence of this T cell receptor beta chain was determined in a study of shared clonotypes between healthy human individuals. General observations from the study: The authors expected sequencing depth to affect clonotype sharing among donors. The study drew on few donors, limiting represented genetic and exposure-history diversity.

To note about this clone: The antigen is not known.

Per germline, CDR1 SGHTS and CDR2 YDEGEE. The CDR3 is 14 amino acids. Trimming pared 2 bases from V and 1 base from J, leaving 9 bases between. Sequenced by immunoSEQ multiplex PCR; TCRdb stores in-frame clones only, minus some. The table lists 470,000 or so clones, 78% of them singletons, with 12% in the top ten. Sequenced: PBMCs. This clonotype was obtained from a woman aged 40 to 50 in good health. Some clones in this sample may be carry-over from other donors' samples. This chain connects TRBV5-8 to TRBJ1-1, with D possibly matching TRBD1 (6 bases). The CDR3 DNA sequence: TGTGCCAGCAGCTTCGGGGGCTCGAACACTGAAGCTTTCTTT. As protein: CASSFGGSNTEAFF.